Shown below are 31 T cell receptor beta chains from a single sample sequenced in a study of CD8 T cells in ankylosing spondylitis. TCRdb re-derived calls from the 5' RACE reads in MiXCR, one entry per CDR3 protein. Among fewer than 50,000 distinct CDR3 sequences listed, about 11% were seen once. Sample: blood, either unsorted or a sorted T cell fraction (not recorded which). Receptors originate from a male donor with ankylosing spondylitis or in good health (not recorded which).

This chain links TRBV12-3 or TRBV12-4 with TRBJ2-7, with TRBD2 matching 10 bases. There are 17 residues in the CDR3. V was clipped by 5 bases and J by 2 bases; unmatched bases: 12. The CDR3 sequence: CASSRRQAGGTTYEQYF. In DNA, the CDR3 is TGTGCCAGCAGTCGCAGACAAGCGGGGGGGACAACCTACGAGCAGTACTTC.

The genes are TRBV30 and TRBJ1-2; D is unresolved. V was pared by 1 base and J by 5 bases, with 14 bases between. The CDR3 runs to 14 residues. CDR1 GTSNPN and CDR2 SVGIG come from the germline V gene (reference sequence). The DNA of the CDR3 is TGTGCCTGGAGTGAGGTCGGCAGACAATATGGCTACACCTTC. As protein: CAWSEVGRQYGYTF.

This clonotype was counted many times. This chain connects TRBV4-1 to TRBJ1-6; D is unclear. CDR3 length: 14 amino acids. V lost 6 bases, J lost 2 bases, and 8 bases lay in between. CDR1 and CDR2 (germline): MGHRA, YSYEKL. The CDR3 nucleotides are TGCGCCAGCAGGGCAGGCGCCTATAATTCACCCCTCCACTTT. The encoded protein is CASRAGAYNSPLHF.

This clonotype appeared many times. This chain uses TRBV5-1 with TRBJ2-1, with a tentative D call TRBD2 (7 bases). The CDR3 loop spans 15 amino acids. Per germline, CDR1 SGHRS and CDR2 YFSETQ. V gave up 1 base and J gave up 5 bases, with 13 bases separating them. CDR3 sequence reads: CASSLLGGGDNEQFF. In nucleotides, the CDR3 is TGCGCCAGCAGCTTGTTAGGGGGGGGGGACAATGAGCAGTTCTTC.

The V and J genes are TRBV2 and TRBJ2-3, with a possible D match to TRBD2 (6 bases). The V gene's germline CDR1 is SNHLY and CDR2 FYNNEI. The CDR3 extends over 14 amino acids. V lost 6 bases and J 0 bases, leaving 10 bases between the germline ends. Written as DNA, the CDR3 is TGTGCCAGCAGGAGGGACTTTAGCACAGATACGCAGTATTTT. As protein: CASRRDFSTDTQYF.

This clonotype was counted ten times or more. This chain connects TRBV5-1 to TRBJ2-1; TRBD2 matches 7 bases. V was pared by 2 bases and J by 6 bases, with 8 bases of the junction left unmatched. The CDR3 runs 15 residues. Germline V gene lookup returns CDR1 SGHRS and CDR2 YFSETQ. The CDR3 nucleotides read TGCGCCAGCAGCTTAATTAAGGGAGGGATCAATGAGCAGTTCTTC. Residues: CASSLIKGGINEQFF.

The J gene is TRBJ1-5, the V gene TRBV28, with 8 bases matching TRBD1. V shed 5 bases and J 9 bases; nucleotides not matched to a gene: 12. Germline CDR1 is MDHEN and CDR2 is SYDVKM. This CDR3 is built from 15 residues. CDR3 amino acids: CASSQQGGNHRPQHF. The DNA of the CDR3 is TGTGCCAGCAGTCAACAGGGGGGTAATCATCGGCCCCAGCATTTT.

This clonotype was found a few times. The genes are TRBV5-4 and TRBJ2-6; TRBD1 is a possible D gene (6 bases). Germline CDR1 and CDR2: SGHNT and YYREEE (reference sequence). The ends were cut back, 3 bases at V and 3 bases at J, with 7 bases in the middle. This CDR3 contains 14 residues. The CDR3 bases are TGTGCCAGCAGCTCAGGGGTTGGGGCCAACGTCCTGACTTTC. Translating gives CASSSGVGANVLTF.

This clonotype was seen repeatedly, ten times or more. The chain uses TRBV27 and TRBJ2-7, with D perhaps being TRBD1 or TRBD2 (5 bases each). Germline CDR1 reads MNHEY; CDR2 reads SMNVEV (reference sequence). V was trimmed by 8 bases and J by 6 bases, leaving 17 bases between them. The CDR3 extends over 13 amino acids. DNA for the CDR3: TGTGCCAGCTCCGGGACCCGGATCTCCGAGCAGTACTTC. As protein: CASSGTRISEQYF.

This clonotype was observed at least ten times. This chain links TRBV27 with TRBJ1-1, with TRBD1 matching over 8 bases. This CDR3 spans 16 amino acids. Per the germline V gene, CDR1 is MNHEY and CDR2 is SMNVEV (reference sequence). Trimming cost V 4 bases and J 3 bases; bases outside gene matches: 10. The CDR3 region is CASSSLVTGAYTEAFF. The DNA of the CDR3 is TGTGCCAGCAGTTCTCTGGTGACAGGGGCTTACACTGAAGCTTTCTTT.

With respect to this clonotype: This may stem from a read error, because a much larger clone lies one nucleotide away. The chain couples TRBV6-1 to TRBJ1-6; tentative D call: TRBD1 (6 bases). The germline V gene has CDR1 MNHNS and CDR2 SASEGT. CDR3 size: 15 residues. The DNA of the CDR3 is TGTGCCAACAGTGGGAGACCGGACGGGGGCTCACCCCTCCACTTT. Amino acids: CANSGRPDGGSPLHF.

This clonotype has ten or more counts. V and J are TRBV20-1 and TRBJ1-1, with no clear D. The CDR3 has 13 amino acids. V gave up 4 bases and J gave up 7 bases, with 16 bases separating them. Looked up from germline, CDR1 is DFQATT and CDR2 is SNEGSKA (reference sequence). DNA for the CDR3: TGCAGTGCTACGGACCCCGGGGTTGGTGAAGCTTTCTTT. Translating gives CSATDPGVGEAFF.

V gene TRBV28 combines with J gene TRBJ2-7, with no clear D. The V end was cut by 3 bases, the J end by 6 bases, with 12 bases between. The CDR3 loop spans 13 amino acids. Germline assignment: CDR1 MDHEN and CDR2 SYDVKM. CDR3 in DNA: TGTGCCAGCAGTTTGGGTTCTACCCGCGAGCAGTACTTC. This encodes CASSLGSTREQYF. Supplemented by reference TRBV28 and TRBJ2-7, the full variable domain reads DVKVTQSSRYLVKRTGEKVFLECVQDMDHENMFWYRQDPGLGLRLIYFSYDVKMKEKGDIPEGYSVSREKKERFSLILESASTNQTSMYLCASSLGSTREQYFGPGTRLTVT.

Ten or more counts support this clonotype. The rearrangement uses TRBV29-1 and TRBJ1-5, with D perhaps TRBD1 (6 bases). Germline CDR1 reads SQVTM; CDR2 reads ANQGSEA. This CDR3 has 12 amino acids. Trimming removed 4 bases from V and 5 bases from J, with 9 bases in between. The chain's CDR3 is CSVVTGDQPQHF. DNA of the CDR3: TGCAGCGTTGTGACAGGTGATCAGCCCCAGCATTTT.

This clonotype was counted many times. This chain joins TRBV19 and TRBJ1-2, with 7 bases matching TRBD1. Germline CDR1 is LNHDA and CDR2 is SQIVND (reference sequence). CDR3 length: 15 amino acids. V lost 4 bases to trimming and J lost 8 bases; unmatched junction nucleotides: 13. CDR3 sequence reads: CASSKGGTDHGGYTF. The CDR3 nucleotides are TGTGCCAGTAGTAAGGGCGGGACAGACCACGGAGGCTACACCTTC.

In its sample, this clonotype was seen many times. The rearrangement links TRBV28 to TRBJ2-5; D gene unclear. The V and J ends lost 8 bases and 2 bases respectively, with 9 bases between them. This CDR3 has 12 residues. Germline loops: CDR1 MDHEN, CDR2 SYDVKM. This chain's CDR3 is CASGFAQETQYF. The CDR3, as DNA: TGTGCCAGCGGGTTTGCACAAGAGACCCAGTACTTC.

Ten or more counts support this clonotype. This rearrangement joins TRBV3-1 to TRBJ1-6, with D possibly being TRBD1 (6 bases). The CDR3 totals 16 residues. Germline values: CDR1 LGHDT, CDR2 YNNKEL (reference sequence). Trimming cost V 1 base and J 9 bases, with 16 bases left between them. The CDR3 is CASSQVLQGYGSPLHF. CDR3 coding DNA: TGTGCCAGCAGCCAAGTTCTCCAGGGGTATGGTTCACCCCTCCACTTT.

A few counts support this clonotype. The genes are TRBV7-2 and TRBJ2-5; 16 nucleotides align to TRBD2. The V and J ends lost 5 bases and 4 bases, in that order; junction bases with no gene match: 7. From germline, CDR1 is SGHTA and CDR2 FQGNSA. The CDR3 runs to 17 residues. CDR3 protein: CASSPGTSGGGRETQYF. The CDR3, as DNA: TGTGCCAGCAGCCCCGGGACTAGCGGGGGGGGAAGAGAGACCCAGTACTTC.

Many counts were recorded for this clonotype. This chain uses TRBV6-2 or TRBV6-3 with TRBJ2-3; weak D call: TRBD1 (5 bases). CDR1 MNHEY and CDR2 SVGEGT come from the germline V gene. The length of the CDR3 is 12 residues. V was shortened by 6 bases and J by 7 bases, with 11 bases between the two germline ends. CDR3 loop: CASSPGLNTQYF. The CDR3 region has the DNA TGTGCCAGCAGCCCAGGGTTAAATACGCAGTATTTT.

This clonotype was picked up many times. The chain recombines TRBV5-6 with TRBJ2-7; 9 nucleotides agree with TRBD1. Germline V gives CDR1 SGHDT, CDR2 YYEEEE. Losses at the gene ends were 3 bases for V and 7 bases for J; bases not matched to a gene: 8. This CDR3 is 14 amino acids long. This CDR3 reads CASSWGQGPREQYF. The DNA for the CDR3 is TGTGCCAGCAGCTGGGGACAGGGTCCTCGGGAGCAGTACTTC.

Concerning this clonotype itself: A read error may be the cause here, since a much bigger clone is one base away. The chain has TRBV14 and TRBJ1-1; D not resolved. Germline-derived CDR1 and CDR2 are SGHDN and FVKESK. The CDR3 is 15 amino acids. The CDR3 DNA reads as TGTGCCAGCAACCAAGACTATGGGTTCCGAACTGAAGCTTTCTTT. Protein product: CASNQDYGFRTEAFF.

This clonotype was seen ten or more times. This rearrangement joins TRBV12-3 or TRBV12-4 to TRBJ1-6, with unresolved D. V lost 5 bases and J lost 2, with 16 bases in between. CDR3 length: 17 residues. Written as DNA, the CDR3 is TGTGCCAGCAGTCCCTTATCTTCCAGCCCCTATAATTCACCCCTCCACTTT. Its protein product is CASSPLSSSPYNSPLHF.

This clonotype was counted many times. The chain has TRBV19 and TRBJ1-3; 9 bases line up with TRBD1. Germline CDR1 is LNHDA and CDR2 is SQIVND (reference sequence). The CDR3 is made up of 15 amino acids. The junction had 6 bases not matched to a gene; V was cut back by 5 bases and J by 4 bases. CDR3 sequence reads: CASSEDRGGGNTIYF. The CDR3 DNA follows: TGTGCCAGTAGTGAGGACAGGGGTGGCGGAAACACCATATATTTT.

This clonotype appeared many times. The chain joins TRBV5-1 to TRBJ1-1; D not certain. The ends were cut back, 0 bases at V and 1 base at J, with 16 bases in the middle. CDR3 length equals 17 residues. CDR1 and CDR2 from the germline V gene are SGHRS and YFSETQ. The CDR3 spells CASSLALPTVRNTEAFF. The CDR3 nucleotides read TGCGCCAGCAGCTTGGCCTTACCGACGGTTAGGAACACTGAAGCTTTCTTT.

This clonotype was counted many times. The rearrangement links TRBV5-1 to TRBJ1-4; tentatively, D is TRBD1 (5 bases). Germline loops: CDR1 SGHRS, CDR2 YFSETQ. CDR3 length equals 13 residues. V shed 3 bases and J shed 4 bases, with 7 bases lying between them. CDR3 in amino acids: CASSSGINEKLFF. Written as DNA, the CDR3 is TGCGCCAGCAGCTCAGGGATTAATGAAAAACTGTTTTTT.

As to this clonotype: A much larger clone lies a single base off, so this may be a read error. This rearrangement joins TRBV5-1 to TRBJ1-3; no reliable D call. CDR3 size: 13 residues. V lost 7 bases to trimming and J lost 4 bases, with 12 bases between them. Germline values: CDR1 SGHRS, CDR2 YFSETQ. CDR3 DNA sequence: TGCGCCAGCCGCTCCGAAATCGGAAACACCATATATTTT. Encoded protein: CASRSEIGNTIYF.

V gene TRBV20-1 combines with J gene TRBJ2-7; D is ambiguous. This CDR3 has 13 amino acids. In germline, CDR1 is DFQATT, CDR2 SNEGSKA (reference sequence). Trimming took 4 bases from V and 7 from J, leaving 17 bases between them. In nucleotides, the CDR3 is TGCAGTGCTACCGGGCCTTACCCTGGTGAGCAGTACTTC. This encodes CSATGPYPGEQYF.

This clonotype was seen at least ten times. This chain connects TRBV20-1 to TRBJ1-2; D gene ambiguous. CDR1 is DFQATT, CDR2 SNEGSKA, per germline (reference sequence). Trimming stripped 6 bases from V and 0 bases from J, with 14 bases between. The CDR3 totals 14 residues. In DNA form, the CDR3 reads TGCAGTGCCGGTTTGACCGCAGCTAACTATGGCTACACCTTC. Its translation is CSAGLTAANYGYTF.

This clonotype showed up many times. This rearrangement joins TRBV5-1 to TRBJ2-7, with TRBD1 identical over 7 bases. CDR3 length: 15 amino acids. Trimming at V came to 1 base and at J to 0 bases, leaving 4 bases not matched to a gene. The germline gives CDR1 SGHRS, CDR2 YFSETQ. Here the CDR3 DNA reads TGCGCCAGCAGCTTGTTGGGGACAGACTCCTACGAGCAGTACTTC. This gives the protein CASSLLGTDSYEQYF.

For this clonotype: A much larger clone differs from this one at a single base, so this may be a read error. The chain links TRBV5-8 to TRBJ1-6; the D is unclear. The CDR3 extends over 13 amino acids. The germline CDR1 and CDR2 sequences are SGHTS and YDEGEE. The V gene lost 5 bases and the J gene lost 8 bases, with 11 bases spanning the gap. The CDR3 loop is CASRPRVDSPLHF. The CDR3 DNA reads TGTGCCAGCAGACCCCGGGTTGATTCACCCCTCCACTTT. The whole variable domain, remainder taken from reference TRBV5-8 and TRBJ1-6, is EAGVTQSPTHLIKTRGQQATLRCSPISGHTSVYWYQQALGLGLQFLLWYDEGEERNRGNFPPRFSGRQFPNYSSELNVNALELEDSALYLCASRPRVDSPLHFGNGTRLTVT.

This clonotype was counted at least ten times. The chain combines TRBV5-1 with TRBJ2-3; 13 nucleotides match TRBD2. The V segment lost 5 bases and the J segment 6 bases; nucleotides outside the gene matches: 9. CDR1 and CDR2 (germline): SGHRS, YFSETQ. This CDR3 is built from 16 residues. CDR3 DNA: TGCGCCAGCAGTTTCACTAGCGGGGGGGCCTCCGATACGCAGTATTTT. It is translated as CASSFTSGGASDTQYF.